These 20 T cell receptor beta chains share one sample of origin, sequenced in a study of T cells in Graves' hyperthyroidism and ophthalmopathy. Using RNA transcripts as the source, TCR beta CDR3 regions were amplified. The HTBI primer set was used in a first-round RT-PCR of the TCR CDR3. TCRdb reprocessed the multiplex PCR reads via MiXCR and lists one record per CDR3 protein. This sample has fewer than 600,000 distinct CDR3 sequences; 12% to 15% occur once, and the top ten carry approximately 15%. Sequencing input: blood. The receptors shown here come from a woman in her forties with Graves' hyperthyroidism.

This clonotype has just a few counts. The rearrangement uses TRBV6-1 and TRBJ1-3; D ambiguous. The germline gives CDR1 MNHNS, CDR2 SASEGT. This CDR3 spans 17 amino acids. V lost 2 bases and J 0 bases, leaving 14 bases between the germline ends. CDR3 amino acids: CASSEKGHPSSGNTIYF. The CDR3 bases are TGTGCCAGCAGTGAAAAAGGTCACCCGAGCTCTGGAAACACCATATATTTT.

J is TRBJ1-5 and V is TRBV6-1; D ambiguous. CDR3 length equals 15 residues. V shed 7 bases and J shed 7 bases, with 20 bases lying between them. Per germline, CDR1 MNHNS and CDR2 SASEGT. CDR3 nucleotides: TGTGCCAGCATACTTTTGACGGCAGCGGGGCAGCCCCAGCATTTT. Residues: CASILLTAAGQPQHF.

Regarding this clonotype: The conserved final phenylalanine or tryptophan is absent from the CDR3, which likely points to a read error. This sequence joins TRBV3-1 and TRBJ2-7, with 8 bases that match TRBD1. Per germline, CDR1 LGHDT and CDR2 YNNKEL (reference sequence). The CDR3 sequence is 15 residues long. The J segment lost 4 bases and the V segment lost 1 base, leaving 6 bases of the junction unmatched. CDR3 sequence: CASSQVDRGGYEQYL. The CDR3 region has the DNA TGTGCCAGCAGCCAAGTAGACAGGGGAGGATACGAGCAGTACCTC.

The chain joins TRBV25-1 to TRBJ2-7; D possibly corresponds to TRBD2 (5 bases). The germline V gene encodes CDR1 MGHDK and CDR2 SYGVNS. There are 14 residues in the CDR3. The V end was cut by 8 bases, the J end by 2 bases, with 16 bases between. The DNA for the CDR3 is TGTGCCAGCCGACCGGTGGGAGCGACCTACGAGCAGTACTTC. This codes for CASRPVGATYEQYF.

For this clonotype: A much more abundant neighbour one base away suggests this may be a read error. The gene calls are TRBV6-1 and TRBJ2-2; 10 nucleotides match TRBD1. Germline values: CDR1 MNHNS, CDR2 SASEGT. The CDR3 totals 15 residues. This CDR3 reads CASSGQGASTGEPFF. As DNA, the CDR3 is TGTGCCAGCAGTGGACAGGGGGCGAGCACCGGGGAGCCGTTTTTT.

This clonotype has a count of ten or more. V is TRBV5-1 and J is TRBJ2-7; TRBD1 agrees at 8 bases. The CDR3 spans 14 residues. Germline loops: CDR1 SGHRS, CDR2 YFSETQ. J gave up 3 bases and V 4 bases, and 6 bases lay outside the gene matches. CDR3 sequence reads: CASSPTTGDYEQYF. CDR3 coding DNA: TGCGCCAGCAGCCCTACGACAGGGGACTACGAGCAGTACTTC.

Ten or more counts support this clonotype. The J gene is TRBJ2-2, the V gene TRBV18; no reliable D call. Trimming removed 0 bases from V and 1 base from J, with 6 bases in between. The CDR3 is made up of 15 amino acids. Per the germline V gene, CDR1 is KGHSH and CDR2 is LQKENI. The CDR3: CASSPPTRNTGELFF. CDR3 in DNA: TGTGCCAGCTCACCACCCACTCGGAACACCGGGGAGCTGTTTTTT.

This clonotype was counted ten times or more. This sequence joins TRBV27 and TRBJ2-5, with D tentatively TRBD1 (5 bases). Germline V gene data show CDR1 as MNHEY and CDR2 as SMNVEV (reference sequence). This CDR3 is 15 amino acids long. The V end lost 3 bases, the J end lost 2 bases, and 13 bases lay between the germline ends. The CDR3 nucleotides are TGTGCCAGCAGTTTCGAGACAGAGTATCAAGAGACCCAGTACTTC. Residues: CASSFETEYQETQYF.

A remark on this clonotype: This may be a read error, as it is one base from a much larger clone. The genes are TRBV27 and TRBJ2-5; D not certain. This CDR3 has 12 amino acids. Germline values: CDR1 MNHEY, CDR2 SMNVEV (reference sequence). The CDR3 DNA follows: TGTGCCAGCACACGAGAACAAGAGACCCTGTACTTC. It translates to CASTREQETLYF.

This clonotype appeared a few times. This sequence joins TRBV11-2 and TRBJ1-1, with a possible D match to TRBD1 (5 bases). CDR1 SGHAT and CDR2 FQNNGV come from the germline V gene. The CDR3 has 11 amino acids. Trimming shortened V by 4 bases and J by 8 bases, and 8 bases separated the two germline ends. The CDR3 bases are TGTGCCAGCAGCTCCTACAGGGAAGCTTTCTTT. Residues: CASSSYREAFF. The full variable domain, with the rest looked up from reference TRBV11-2 and TRBJ1-1, is EAGVAQSPRYKIIEKRQSVAFWCNPISGHATLYWYQQILGQGPKLLIQFQNNGVVDDSQLPKDRFSAERLKGVDSTLKIQPAKLEDSAVYLCASSSYREAFFGQGTRLTVV.

This clonotype was detected only a few times. Given a much more abundant clone one base away, this may be a read error. The gene calls are TRBV12-3 or TRBV12-4 and TRBJ1-5; 7 bases agree with TRBD1. The J call is in doubt because the DNA end fits TRBJ2-3 better. CDR3 length: 14 residues. The CDR3 is CASSRDSRPEAQYF. Here the CDR3 DNA reads TGTGCCAGCAGCCGGGACAGCCGTCCTGAAGCCCAGTATTTT.

This clonotype was seen at least ten times. This chain joins TRBV27 and TRBJ2-1; no clear D gene. The germline CDR1 and CDR2 sequences are MNHEY and SMNVEV (reference sequence). Trimming took off 10 bases at V and 0 bases at J, with 13 bases between the two ends. The CDR3 sequence is 14 residues long. CDR3: CAIKSESSYNEQFF. The DNA of the CDR3 is TGTGCCATTAAAAGCGAGAGCTCCTACAATGAGCAGTTCTTC.

The chain is built from TRBV7-9 and TRBJ2-6; unclear D gene. The CDR3 totals 16 residues. The germline V gene has CDR1 SEHNR and CDR2 FQNEAQ (reference sequence). The V and J ends lost 2 bases and 0 bases respectively, with 8 bases between them. CDR3 bases: TGTGCCAGCAGCTTAAGGGAAAGCTCTGGGGCCAACGTCCTGACTTTC. Translating gives CASSLRESSGANVLTF.

This clonotype has a count of ten or more. The chain carries TRBV3-1 and TRBJ1-2; D ambiguous. V was clipped by 1 base and J by 7 bases, with 10 bases between them. The V gene's germline CDR1 is LGHDT and CDR2 YNNKEL (reference sequence). The CDR3 is 13 residues long. The CDR3 sequence is CASSQGVEVGYTF. The CDR3 DNA is TGTGCCAGCAGCCAAGGGGTCGAGGTTGGCTACACCTTC.

This clonotype was detected many times. The CDR3 region is CASSQDSTPPETQYF. DNA of the CDR3: TGTGCCAGCAGCCAAGATAGTACCCCACCGGAGACCCAGTACTTC. V and J are TRBV3-1 and TRBJ2-5, with D uncertain. The germline gives CDR1 LGHDT, CDR2 YNNKEL (reference sequence). Trimming took 0 bases from V and 5 from J, leaving 13 bases between them. The CDR3 is 15 amino acids.

This chain joins TRBV12-3 or TRBV12-4 and TRBJ2-2, with TRBD2 matching over 9 bases. The CDR3 is made up of 17 amino acids. V shed 6 bases and J 5 bases; nucleotides not matched to a gene: 13. This chain's CDR3 is CASRVRFSGSKTGELFF. The CDR3 DNA reads as TGTGCCAGCAGGGTCCGGTTTAGCGGGAGTAAAACCGGGGAGCTGTTTTTT.

Ten or more counts support this clonotype. V and J are TRBV5-1 and TRBJ2-1; 12 bases line up with TRBD2. CDR1 is SGHRS, CDR2 YFSETQ, per germline. The CDR3 length is 16 residues. Trimming cost V 4 bases and J 4 bases; bases outside gene matches: 6. CDR3 DNA: TGCGCCAGCAGCAAAAGGACTAGCGGGAATTACAATGAGCAGTTCTTC. Protein sequence: CASSKRTSGNYNEQFF.

This clonotype was counted many times. The V call is TRBV27, the J call TRBJ2-6; perhaps TRBD2 as D (6 bases). Trimming removed 6 bases at V and 0 bases at J, with 15 bases between. The CDR3 has 17 residues. CDR1 is MNHEY, CDR2 SMNVEV, per germline (reference sequence). DNA of the CDR3: TGTGCCAGCAGCTACCTAGCGTCTAGCTCTGGGGCCAACGTCCTGACTTTC. Translated, it gives CASSYLASSSGANVLTF.

This clonotype was seen many times. The chain combines TRBV20-1 with TRBJ2-7; 7 bases line up with TRBD2. Germline CDR1 DFQATT, CDR2 SNEGSKA (reference sequence). Trimming at V came to 1 base and at J to 4 bases, leaving 4 bases not matched to a gene. There are 13 residues in the CDR3. In DNA form, the CDR3 reads TGCAGTGCTAGAGTAGCTAGCGGTTACGAGCAGTACTTC. It codes for CSARVASGYEQYF.

This clonotype was counted at least ten times. The V gene is TRBV28, the J gene TRBJ2-6; D is unclear. The CDR3 spans 14 residues. The V end lost 6 bases, the J end lost 2 bases, and 8 bases lay between the germline ends. The germline V gene has CDR1 MDHEN and CDR2 SYDVKM. The CDR3 protein is CASSRSAGANVLTF. CDR3 nucleotides: TGTGCCAGCAGCCGGAGTGCTGGGGCCAACGTCCTGACTTTC.